The entry that follows covers one TCR beta chain sequence. Isolated PBMCs totaled at least 6.5 million in each sample. The CDR3 covers 13 residues. V was pared by 6 bases and J by 8 bases, with 9 bases of the junction left unmatched. The germline gives CDR1 MRHNA, CDR2 SNTAGT. Next came a second PCR, run for roughly 6 to 11 cycles, which used a sample-barcoded 5' primer along with a J-beta primer mix. A template-switch adaptor containing 12 random nucleotides labeled each cDNA molecule. TCRdb fed the 5' RACE reads into MiXCR, producing one record per CDR3 protein. This table has about 650,000 distinct CDR3 sequences, roughly half appearing once. This specimen comes from a study of blood T cells in healthy people across ages.

The rearrangement uses TRBV6-4 and TRBJ1-2, with 7 nucleotides matching TRBD1. This receptor was identified in a woman of 80 years or more in good health. The sequenced material came from blood. The CDR3 DNA sequence: TGTGCCAGCAGCCGACAGGGTGGTGGCGGCTACACCTTC. This encodes CASSRQGGGGYTF.